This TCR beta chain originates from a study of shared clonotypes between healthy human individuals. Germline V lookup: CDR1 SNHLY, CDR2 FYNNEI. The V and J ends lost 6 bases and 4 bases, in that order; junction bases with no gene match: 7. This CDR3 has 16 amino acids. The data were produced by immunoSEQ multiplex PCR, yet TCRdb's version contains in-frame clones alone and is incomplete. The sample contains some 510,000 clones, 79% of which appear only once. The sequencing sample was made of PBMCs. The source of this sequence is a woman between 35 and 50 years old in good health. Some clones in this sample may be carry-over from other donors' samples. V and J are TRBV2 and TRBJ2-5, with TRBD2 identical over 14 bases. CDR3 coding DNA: TGTGCCAGCAGCCTTGGACTAGCGGGAGGACCAGAGACCCAGTACTTC. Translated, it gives CASSLGLAGGPETQYF.